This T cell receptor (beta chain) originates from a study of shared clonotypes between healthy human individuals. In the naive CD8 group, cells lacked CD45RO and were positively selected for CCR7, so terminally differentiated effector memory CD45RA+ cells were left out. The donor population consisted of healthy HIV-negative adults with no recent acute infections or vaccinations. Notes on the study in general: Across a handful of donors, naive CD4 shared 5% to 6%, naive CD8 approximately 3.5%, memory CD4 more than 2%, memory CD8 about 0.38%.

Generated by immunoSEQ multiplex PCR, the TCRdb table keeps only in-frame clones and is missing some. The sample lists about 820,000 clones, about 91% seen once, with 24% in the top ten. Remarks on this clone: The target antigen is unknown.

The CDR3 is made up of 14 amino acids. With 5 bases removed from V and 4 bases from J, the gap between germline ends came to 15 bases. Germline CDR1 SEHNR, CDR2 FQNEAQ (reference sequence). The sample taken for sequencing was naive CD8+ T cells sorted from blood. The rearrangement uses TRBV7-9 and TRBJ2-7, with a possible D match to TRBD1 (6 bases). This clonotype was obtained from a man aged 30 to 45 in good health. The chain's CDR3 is CASSIPGHKYEQYF. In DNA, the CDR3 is TGTGCCAGCAGCATTCCGGGACATAAGTACGAGCAGTACTTC.